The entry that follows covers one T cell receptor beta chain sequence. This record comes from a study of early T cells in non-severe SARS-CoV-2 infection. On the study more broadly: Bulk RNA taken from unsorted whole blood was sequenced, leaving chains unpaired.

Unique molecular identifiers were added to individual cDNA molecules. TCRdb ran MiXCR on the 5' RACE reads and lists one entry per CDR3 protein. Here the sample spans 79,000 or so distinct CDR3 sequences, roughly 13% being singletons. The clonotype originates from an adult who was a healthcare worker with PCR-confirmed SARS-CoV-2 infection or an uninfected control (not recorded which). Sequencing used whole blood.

The CDR3 DNA reads as TGCAGTGCTAGAGATACTAGCGGGCGGGCAGATACGCAGTATTTT. It yields the protein CSARDTSGRADTQYF. The chain recombines TRBV20-1 with TRBJ2-3; 9 nucleotides line up with TRBD2. The CDR3 covers 15 residues. V dropped 0 bases and J dropped 4; count of bases not matched to a gene: 5. CDR1 DFQATT and CDR2 SNEGSKA come from the germline V gene (reference sequence).